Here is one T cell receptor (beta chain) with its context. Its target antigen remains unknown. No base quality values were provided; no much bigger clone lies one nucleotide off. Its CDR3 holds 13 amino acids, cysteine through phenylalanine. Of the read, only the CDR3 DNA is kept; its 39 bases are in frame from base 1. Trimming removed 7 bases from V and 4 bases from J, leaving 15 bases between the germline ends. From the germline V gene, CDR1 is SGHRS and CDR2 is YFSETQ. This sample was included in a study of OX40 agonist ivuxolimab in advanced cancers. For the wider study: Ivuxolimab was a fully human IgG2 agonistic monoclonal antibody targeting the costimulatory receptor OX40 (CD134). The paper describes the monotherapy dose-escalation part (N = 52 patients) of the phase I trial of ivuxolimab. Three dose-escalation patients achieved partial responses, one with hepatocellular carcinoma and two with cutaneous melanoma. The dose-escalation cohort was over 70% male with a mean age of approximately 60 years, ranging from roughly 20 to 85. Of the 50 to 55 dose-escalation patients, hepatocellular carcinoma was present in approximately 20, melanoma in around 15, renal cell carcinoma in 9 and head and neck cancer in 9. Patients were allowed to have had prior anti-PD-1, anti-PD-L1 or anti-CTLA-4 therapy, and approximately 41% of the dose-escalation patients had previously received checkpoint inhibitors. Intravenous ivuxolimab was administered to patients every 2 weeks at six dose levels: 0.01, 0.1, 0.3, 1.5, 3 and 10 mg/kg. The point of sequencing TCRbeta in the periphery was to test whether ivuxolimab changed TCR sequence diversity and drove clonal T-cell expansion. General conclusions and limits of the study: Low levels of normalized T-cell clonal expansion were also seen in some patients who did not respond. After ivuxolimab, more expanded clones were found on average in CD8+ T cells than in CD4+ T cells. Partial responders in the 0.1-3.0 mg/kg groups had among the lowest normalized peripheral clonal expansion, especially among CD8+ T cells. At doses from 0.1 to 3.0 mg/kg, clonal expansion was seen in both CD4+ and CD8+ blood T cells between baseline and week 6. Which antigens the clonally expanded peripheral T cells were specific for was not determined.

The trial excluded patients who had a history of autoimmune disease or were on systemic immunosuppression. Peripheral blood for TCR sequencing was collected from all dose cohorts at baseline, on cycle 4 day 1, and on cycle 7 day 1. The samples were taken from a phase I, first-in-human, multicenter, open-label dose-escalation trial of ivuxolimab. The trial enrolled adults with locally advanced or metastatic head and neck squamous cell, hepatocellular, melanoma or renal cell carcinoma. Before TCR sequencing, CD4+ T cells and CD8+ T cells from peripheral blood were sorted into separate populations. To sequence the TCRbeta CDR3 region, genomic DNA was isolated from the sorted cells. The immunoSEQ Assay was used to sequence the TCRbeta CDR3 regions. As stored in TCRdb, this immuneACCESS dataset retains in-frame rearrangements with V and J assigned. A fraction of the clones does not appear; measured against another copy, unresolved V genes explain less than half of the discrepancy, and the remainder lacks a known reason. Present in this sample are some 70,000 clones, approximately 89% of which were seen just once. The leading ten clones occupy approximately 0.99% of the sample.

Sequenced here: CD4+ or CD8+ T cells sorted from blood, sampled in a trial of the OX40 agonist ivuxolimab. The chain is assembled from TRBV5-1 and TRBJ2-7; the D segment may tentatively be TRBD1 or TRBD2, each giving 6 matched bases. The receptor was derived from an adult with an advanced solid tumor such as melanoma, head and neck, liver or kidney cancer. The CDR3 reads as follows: CASGLWGAYEQYF. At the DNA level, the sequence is TGCGCCAGCGGTCTTTGGGGGGCATACGAGCAGTACTTC. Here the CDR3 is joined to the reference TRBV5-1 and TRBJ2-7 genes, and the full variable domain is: KAGVTQTPRYLIKTRGQQVTLSCSPISGHRSVSWYQQTPGQGLQFLFEYFSETQRNKGNFPGRFSGRQFSNSRSEMNVSTLELGDSALYLCASGLWGAYEQYFGPGTRLTVT.